The 2 T cell receptor beta chains below all came from one sample that was sequenced in a study of cytomegalovirus exposure and HLA in healthy donors. PCR was performed using 60 Vbeta and 13 Jbeta primers. Clones were sequenced by immunoSEQ multiplex PCR, and TCRdb holds only the in-frame ones, with some missing. The sample consists of fewer than 150,000 clones, over 70% of them appearing once. Material: PBMCs. The receptors originated from a male donor in good health and CMV-seronegative.

This clone turned up a few times. The chain combines TRBV27 with TRBJ2-7, with D unresolved. V lost 2 bases and J lost 4, with 6 bases in between. There are 12 residues in the CDR3. CDR1 and CDR2 from the germline V gene are MNHEY and SMNVEV (reference sequence). CDR3 loop: CASSLPPYEQYF. In nucleotides, the CDR3 is TGTGCCAGCAGTTTACCCCCGTACGAGCAGTACTTC.

V usage is TRBV5-4 and J usage is TRBJ1-1; possibly TRBD1 for D (5 bases). The germline gives CDR1 SGHNT, CDR2 YYREEE (reference sequence). This CDR3 contains 14 residues. V shed 3 bases and J shed 5 bases, with 14 bases lying between them. As DNA, the CDR3 is TGTGCCAGCAGCTGGGACCCTCGGGAGACTGAAGCTTTCTTT. It codes for CASSWDPRETEAFF.